Following are 25 T cell receptor beta chains from one sample sequenced in a study of spatial heterogeneity in lung cancer. The time point: sample taken at primary tumor resection. Unsorted tumor, nontumor lung tissue or cryopreserved PBMC supplied the whole RNA. Using its own MiXCR run on the 5' RACE reads, TCRdb lists one record per CDR3 protein. The sample shows more than 75,000 distinct CDR3 sequences, roughly 12% of them seen only once. The starting material was PBMCs, obtained at surgery. These receptors were obtained from a male donor with early-stage non-small cell lung cancer.

This clonotype was picked up a small number of times. The V gene is TRBV20-1, the J gene TRBJ2-3, with a possible D match to TRBD2 (6 bases). The CDR3 runs 12 residues. Trimming stripped 5 bases from V and 6 bases from J, with 12 bases between. Germline-derived CDR1 and CDR2 are DFQATT and SNEGSKA (reference sequence). The CDR3 sequence is CSAGGGGDTQYF. The CDR3 region has the DNA TGCAGTGCTGGGGGAGGAGGGGATACGCAGTATTTT.

This clonotype was seen repeatedly, ten times or more. The chain recombines TRBV29-1 with TRBJ2-3; TRBD1 agrees at 8 bases. J lost 3 bases, V lost 3 bases, and 8 bases had no gene match. Germline V gene sequence: CDR1 SQVTM, CDR2 ANQGSEA. This CDR3 has 15 residues. The CDR3 bases are TGCAGCGTTGAGAAGCAGGGGGCGTCTACAGATACGCAGTATTTT. Protein product: CSVEKQGASTDTQYF.

This clonotype was detected only a few times. V gene TRBV6-4 combines with J gene TRBJ2-2; TRBD2 matches at 11 bases. CDR3 length: 17 residues. Germline trimming cut 5 bases from V and 8 bases from J; bases unmatched to any gene: 13. In germline, CDR1 is MRHNA, CDR2 SNTAGT. CDR3 DNA sequence: TGTGCCAGCAGTATACACTTAACTAGCGGGGGATCGGGGGAGCTGTTTTTT. Translation: CASSIHLTSGGSGELFF.

This clonotype occurred many times. The gene calls are TRBV19 and TRBJ2-1; tentative D call: TRBD2 (6 bases). This CDR3 has 13 amino acids. Germline assignment: CDR1 LNHDA and CDR2 SQIVND (reference sequence). V dropped 6 bases and J dropped 7 bases, with 13 bases sitting between them. CDR3 region: CASSGRTENEQFF. CDR3 bases: TGTGCCAGTAGCGGGAGAACGGAAAATGAGCAGTTCTTC.

The chain recombines TRBV10-3 with TRBJ1-3; no firm D call. Trimming removed 10 bases from V and 6 bases from J, with 16 bases in between. Germline loops: CDR1 ENHRY, CDR2 SYGVKD. The CDR3 extends over 13 amino acids. CDR3 coding DNA: TGTGCCAGCCGGACCGATCAGGAAAACACCATATATTTT. It encodes CASRTDQENTIYF.

This sequence joins TRBV29-1 and TRBJ2-7, with 7 nucleotides matching TRBD1. Germline V lookup: CDR1 SQVTM, CDR2 ANQGSEA. This CDR3 comprises 13 residues. J lost 6 bases, V lost 6 bases, and 11 bases had no gene match. CDR3 region: CSVHRQGGGEQYF. CDR3 in DNA: TGCAGCGTCCATAGACAGGGTGGAGGCGAGCAGTACTTC.

A few counts support this clonotype. The rearrangement links TRBV6-1 to TRBJ1-6; D not resolved. The CDR3 contains 18 residues. V shed 1 base and J shed 0 bases, with 13 bases lying between them. Per germline, CDR1 MNHNS and CDR2 SASEGT. The CDR3 nucleotides are TGTGCCAGCAGTGAAGAAGACTACTTCAGCTCCTATAATTCACCCCTCCACTTT. Its protein product is CASSEEDYFSSYNSPLHF.

This clonotype was picked up many times. This sequence joins TRBV9 and TRBJ2-3; D is ambiguous. Germline-derived CDR1 and CDR2 are SGDLS and YYNGEE. This CDR3 comprises 13 residues. V lost 2 bases to trimming and J lost 0 bases, with 4 bases between them. CDR3 residues: CASSVSSTDTQYF. The CDR3 region has the DNA TGTGCCAGCAGCGTCTCTAGCACAGATACGCAGTATTTT.

This clonotype is deemed medium-sized. This chain joins TRBV4-1 and TRBJ2-1, with D hard to call. The CDR3 covers 15 residues. V dropped 0 bases and J dropped 8 bases, with 14 bases sitting between them. The V gene's germline CDR1 is MGHRA and CDR2 YSYEKL. In DNA, the CDR3 is TGCGCCAGCAGCCAAGAAGGTCCGCGGCGGCATGAGCAGTTCTTC. This encodes CASSQEGPRRHEQFF.

This clonotype was seen more than once but under ten times. The V and J genes are TRBV7-3 and TRBJ2-3; D remains ambiguous. The CDR3 totals 14 residues. Germline V gene data show CDR1 as SGHTA and CDR2 as FQGTGA. Trimming removed 1 base from V and 6 bases from J, with 11 bases in between. This CDR3 reads CASSLKTRGDTQYF. The CDR3 DNA is TGTGCCAGCAGCTTAAAGACGCGAGGCGATACGCAGTATTTT.

Only a few counts were recorded for this clonotype. This rearrangement joins TRBV12-5 to TRBJ1-3; D remains ambiguous. This CDR3 spans 13 amino acids. Germline V gene lookup returns CDR1 LGHNT and CDR2 FRNRAP. V was shortened by 7 bases and J by 2 bases, with 9 bases between the two germline ends. DNA of the CDR3: TGTGCTAGTGCCCTGGGCACTGGAAACACCATATATTTT. Its protein is CASALGTGNTIYF. The whole variable domain, filled in from reference TRBV12-5 and TRBJ1-3, reads DARVTQTPRHKVTEMGQEVTMRCQPILGHNTVFWYRQTMMQGLELLAYFRNRAPLDDSGMPKDRFSAEMPDATLATLKIQPSEPRDSAVYFCASALGTGNTIYFGEGSWLTVV.

This clonotype was recorded a few times. V gene TRBV29-1 combines with J gene TRBJ2-2; D ambiguous. CDR1 is SQVTM, CDR2 ANQGSEA, per germline. V lost 4 bases and J lost 0, with 6 bases in between. The CDR3 extends over 13 amino acids. The CDR3 loop reads CSVGGANTGELFF. DNA for the CDR3: TGCAGCGTTGGAGGAGCGAACACCGGGGAGCTGTTTTTT.

DNA of the CDR3: TGCAGCGTTGAAGATGACGGATCCTACGAGCAGTACTTC. Its protein is CSVEDDGSYEQYF. The chain has TRBV29-1 and TRBJ2-7, with D hard to call. The CDR3 covers 13 residues. Germline CDR1 is SQVTM and CDR2 is ANQGSEA. V was clipped by 0 bases and J by 1 base, with 7 bases between them.

V is TRBV14 and J is TRBJ2-2, with 11 bases lining up with TRBD2. V shed 4 bases and J 0 bases; nucleotides not matched to a gene: 4. This CDR3 spans 17 amino acids. Germline V lookup: CDR1 SGHDN, CDR2 FVKESK. This CDR3 reads CASSPELAGANTGELFF. CDR3 DNA: TGTGCCAGCAGCCCAGAACTAGCGGGAGCGAACACCGGGGAGCTGTTTTTT.

This clonotype was seen repeatedly, ten times or more. The V and J genes are TRBV11-2 and TRBJ1-1; D perhaps matches TRBD1 (6 bases). The CDR3 contains 15 residues. With 1 base removed from V and 2 bases from J, the gap between germline ends came to 11 bases. Germline V gene data show CDR1 as SGHAT and CDR2 as FQNNGV. The CDR3 is CASSLGPGVNTEAFF. DNA of the CDR3: TGTGCCAGCAGCTTAGGGCCAGGGGTTAACACTGAAGCTTTCTTT.

The chain uses TRBV7-2 and TRBJ1-2, with no clear D. The CDR3 is made up of 11 amino acids. The germline V gene has CDR1 SGHTA and CDR2 FQGNSA. The germline V and J ends were trimmed by 6 bases and 7 bases, with 9 bases remaining between them. The CDR3 region is CASRMTVGYTF. The CDR3 nucleotides are TGTGCCAGCAGGATGACGGTTGGCTACACCTTC.

The V gene is TRBV5-8, the J gene TRBJ1-2; maybe TRBD1 (6 bases). Trimming removed 4 bases at V and 8 bases at J, with 15 bases between. CDR1 is SGHTS and CDR2 is YDEGEE in the germline V gene. CDR3 length: 13 residues. CDR3 sequence (DNA): TGTGCCAGCAGCCCCGGGACATACAACGGCTACACCTTC. It codes for CASSPGTYNGYTF.

The rearrangement links TRBV7-9 to TRBJ1-3; TRBD1 matches at 9 bases. Germline CDR1 and CDR2: SEHNR and FQNEAQ (reference sequence). CDR3 length equals 16 residues. V trimming: 5 bases; J trimming: 0 bases; junction bases outside the gene matches: 5. The CDR3 spells CASSPGQGLSGNTIYF. CDR3 sequence (DNA): TGTGCCAGCAGCCCGGGACAGGGCCTCTCTGGAAACACCATATATTTT.

This clonotype was seen at least ten times. The gene calls are TRBV5-4 and TRBJ2-1; D gene uncertain. Germline V gene lookup returns CDR1 SGHNT and CDR2 YYREEE (reference sequence). Trimming cost V 0 bases and J 0 bases, with 7 bases left between them. This CDR3 has 15 residues. CDR3 sequence (DNA): TGTGCCAGCAGCTTGGACGTGAGCTCCTACAATGAGCAGTTCTTC. Protein product: CASSLDVSSYNEQFF. The whole variable domain, remainder taken from reference TRBV5-4 and TRBJ2-1, is ETGVTQSPTHLIKTRGQQVTLRCSSQSGHNTVSWYQQALGQGPQFIFQYYREEENGRGNFPPRFSGLQFPNYSSELNVNALELDDSALYLCASSLDVSSYNEQFFGPGTRLTVL.

This clonotype was observed a handful of times. The chain couples TRBV3-1 to TRBJ2-3, with D possibly TRBD2 on 6 matching bases. V lost 1 base and J 0 bases, leaving 8 bases between the germline ends. Germline CDR1 reads LGHDT; CDR2 reads YNNKEL (reference sequence). This CDR3 spans 15 amino acids. CDR3 sequence (DNA): TGTGCCAGCAGCCAAGTAGCGGAGAGCACAGATACGCAGTATTTT. As protein: CASSQVAESTDTQYF.

This clonotype was seen repeatedly, ten times or more. V is TRBV20-1 and J is TRBJ2-3; 7 nucleotides align to TRBD2. The trim removed 6 bases at V and 1 base at J, leaving 7 bases unmatched. CDR3 length: 14 amino acids. Looked up from germline, CDR1 is DFQATT and CDR2 is SNEGSKA (reference sequence). The CDR3 loop reads CSASGTSGTDTQYF. Here the CDR3 DNA reads TGCAGTGCCTCCGGAACTAGCGGCACAGATACGCAGTATTTT.

The chain links TRBV9 to TRBJ2-5, with D tentatively TRBD1 or TRBD2 (5 bases each). Germline V gives CDR1 SGDLS, CDR2 YYNGEE. V dropped 0 bases and J dropped 7 bases, with 13 bases sitting between them. The CDR3 extends over 14 amino acids. In DNA, the CDR3 is TGTGCCAGCAGCGTAGAGTGGGGCGCGGGGACCCAGTACTTC. This sequence encodes CASSVEWGAGTQYF. Drawing the rest from reference TRBV9 and TRBJ2-5, the complete variable domain is DSGVTQTPKHLITATGQRVTLRCSPRSGDLSVYWYQQSLDQGLQFLIQYYNGEERAKGNILERFSAQQFPDLHSELNLSSLELGDSALYFCASSVEWGAGTQYFGPGTRLLVL.

This clonotype was detected ten times or more. The chain couples TRBV2 to TRBJ2-7, with D perhaps being TRBD1 or TRBD2 (5 bases each). With 5 bases removed from V and 5 bases from J, the gap between germline ends came to 10 bases. Germline CDR1 and CDR2: SNHLY and FYNNEI. The CDR3 totals 12 residues. This CDR3 reads CASSSGADEQYF. CDR3 sequence (DNA): TGTGCCAGCAGTTCCGGGGCGGACGAGCAGTACTTC. Combining the CDR3 with reference TRBV2 and TRBJ2-7 gives the whole variable domain EPEVTQTPSHQVTQMGQEVILRCVPISNHLYFYWYRQILGQKVEFLVSFYNNEISEKSEIFDDQFSVERPDGSNFTLKIRSTKLEDSAMYFCASSSGADEQYFGPGTRLTVT.

This clonotype was detected only a few times. The chain combines TRBV12-3 or TRBV12-4 with TRBJ2-7, with 9 bases lining up with TRBD1. V gave up 5 bases and J gave up 5 bases; unmatched junction bases: 7. The CDR3 has 14 amino acids. In nucleotides, the CDR3 is TGTGCCAGCAGTCAGGACAGGGGAAGCAACGAGCAGTACTTC. The encoded protein is CASSQDRGSNEQYF.

The V gene is TRBV7-2, the J gene TRBJ2-1; perhaps TRBD2 as D (7 bases). The germline V gene encodes CDR1 SGHTA and CDR2 FQGNSA. Deletions cut 1 base from V and 3 bases from J, with 19 bases between. The CDR3 is 18 residues long. The CDR3 loop is CASSLEGGGRFIYNEQFF. The CDR3 DNA reads as TGTGCCAGCAGCTTAGAAGGGGGGGGCCGCTTTATCTACAATGAGCAGTTCTTC.